Each of the 29 T cell receptor beta chains below was sequenced from the same sample in a study of glioma-infiltrating T cells. Amplification of TCR alpha and beta CDR3 regions from RNA used iRepertoire nested multiplex PCR. TCRdb re-called the multiplex PCR reads with MiXCR, one entry per CDR3 protein. The sample records tens of thousands of distinct CDR3 sequences, under 30% being singletons. The specimen sequenced was glioma tissue, nonneoplastic brain tissue, or PBMCs (not recorded which). The receptors originated from a human donor with low-grade glioma or glioblastoma, undergoing nonglioma brain surgery, or in good health (not recorded which).

Only a few counts were recorded for this clonotype. V usage is TRBV18 and J usage is TRBJ2-1, with 7 bases fitting TRBD1. This CDR3 spans 15 amino acids. V gave up 2 bases and J gave up 3 bases; unmatched junction bases: 4. Germline V gene data show CDR1 as KGHSH and CDR2 as LQKENI. The CDR3 sequence: CASSPRTGRYNEQFF. Here the CDR3 DNA reads TGTGCCAGCTCACCAAGGACAGGCCGCTACAATGAGCAGTTCTTC.

This clonotype was seen at least ten times. The chain links TRBV12-3 or TRBV12-4 to TRBJ1-1, with TRBD1 identical over 7 bases. The J segment lost 7 bases and the V segment lost 5 bases, leaving 4 bases of the junction unmatched. The CDR3 spans 12 residues. The CDR3 bases are TGTGCCAGCAGTCCCGGGACAGTTGAAGCTTTCTTT. It specifies CASSPGTVEAFF.

This clonotype was counted many times. This chain uses TRBV20-1 with TRBJ2-7, with 9 positions matching TRBD1. J lost 6 bases, V lost 3 bases, and 9 bases had no gene match. The CDR3 totals 14 residues. The germline V gene has CDR1 DFQATT and CDR2 SNEGSKA (reference sequence). In nucleotides, the CDR3 is TGCAGTGCTAGTTCCAGGGACAGGGTTTCCGAGCAGTACTTC. Its translation: CSASSRDRVSEQYF.

V is TRBV3-1 and J is TRBJ1-6; TRBD1 might be the D (5 bases). There are 14 residues in the CDR3. Trimming pared 0 bases from V and 11 bases from J, leaving 11 bases between. Looked up from germline, CDR1 is LGHDT and CDR2 is YNNKEL (reference sequence). The CDR3 protein is CASSQDSGRAPLHF. The CDR3 nucleotides read TGTGCCAGCAGCCAAGATTCAGGGCGAGCACCCCTCCACTTT. The whole variable domain, filled in from reference TRBV3-1 and TRBJ1-6, reads DTAVSQTPKYLVTQMGNDKSIKCEQNLGHDTMYWYKQDSKKFLKIMFSYNNKELIINETVPNRFSPKSPDKAHLNLHINSLELGDSAVYFCASSQDSGRAPLHFGNGTRLTVT.

This clonotype has a count of ten or more. The V and J genes are TRBV6-2 or TRBV6-3 and TRBJ1-1, with unresolved D. This CDR3 contains 12 residues. Trimming took off 7 bases at V and 2 bases at J, with 8 bases between the two ends. CDR1 is MNHEY and CDR2 is SVGEGT in the germline V gene. The chain's CDR3 is CASKKGNTEAFF. CDR3 in DNA: TGTGCCAGCAAGAAAGGTAACACTGAAGCTTTCTTT.

This clonotype has a handful of counts. The chain couples TRBV5-4 to TRBJ1-1, with 9 bases aligning to TRBD1. V lost 4 bases, J lost 2 bases, and 6 bases stayed unmatched. CDR3 length: 15 amino acids. Germline V gene data show CDR1 as SGHNT and CDR2 as YYREEE (reference sequence). In DNA, the CDR3 is TGTGCCAGCAGCAAAGGGACAGGGACTAACACTGAAGCTTTCTTT. It is translated as CASSKGTGTNTEAFF.

The table lists this clonotype with many counts. The J gene is TRBJ2-1, the V gene TRBV20-1, with D possibly TRBD1 on 7 matching bases. The V gene lost 5 bases and the J gene lost 0 bases, with 17 bases spanning the gap. Germline V gene data show CDR1 as DFQATT and CDR2 as SNEGSKA (reference sequence). This CDR3 comprises 16 residues. The CDR3 nucleotides are TGCAGTGCTCTCAGGGGGGCGGGAAGCTCCTACAATGAGCAGTTCTTC. This sequence encodes CSALRGAGSSYNEQFF.

This clonotype has a count of ten or more. The genes are TRBV20-1 and TRBJ2-3, with D possibly TRBD1 on 5 matching bases. V was clipped by 5 bases and J by 2 bases, with 14 bases between them. CDR3 length equals 14 residues. CDR1 and CDR2 (germline): DFQATT, SNEGSKA (reference sequence). Here the CDR3 DNA reads TGCAGTGCTCCCCCCAGGGTATCCACAGATACGCAGTATTTT. Its translation is CSAPPRVSTDTQYF.

This clonotype was seen ten or more times. This chain uses TRBV4-2 with TRBJ2-3; 9 bases align to TRBD2. This CDR3 comprises 17 residues. With V trimmed by 2 bases and J by 2 bases, 8 bases remained unmatched. The V gene's germline CDR1 is LGHNA and CDR2 YNFKEQ. CDR3 DNA sequence: TGTGCCAGCAGCCAAATCTTAGCGGGAGCAAACACAGATACGCAGTATTTT. The encoded protein is CASSQILAGANTDTQYF.

To note about this clonotype: This may arise from a read error, as a much more abundant clone is one base away. For the CDR3, the DNA is TGTGCCAGCAGGGTGGACGGATACTCTGGAAACACCATAAATTTT. Residues: CASRVDGYSGNTINF. The chain combines TRBV12-3 or TRBV12-4 with TRBJ1-3; D ambiguous. The CDR3 extends over 15 amino acids.

A note on this clonotype: A much larger clone lies a single base off, so this may be a read error. In this CDR3 the conserved last residue, phenylalanine or tryptophan, is missing, so a read error is likely. The chain is built from TRBV27 and TRBJ2-6; D possibly corresponds to TRBD1 (6 bases). The CDR3 is 14 amino acids. The germline CDR1 and CDR2 sequences are MNHEY and SMNVEV (reference sequence). V lost 11 bases and J lost 1, with 12 bases in between. The CDR3 coding sequence is TGTGCCTCCAACAGGGCGTCTGGGGCCAACGTCCTGACTTTA. This encodes CASNRASGANVLTL.

Note on this clonotype: The CDR3 does not end in the conserved phenylalanine or tryptophan, so this is likely a read error. The chain employs TRBV12-3 or TRBV12-4 and TRBJ1-1; 7 bases map to TRBD1. With V trimmed by 8 bases and J by 2 bases, 11 bases remained unmatched. The CDR3 sequence is 15 residues long. CDR3 amino acids: CASASPGTVNTEAFL. Written as DNA, the CDR3 is TGTGCCAGCGCATCTCCCGGGACAGTCAACACTGAAGCTTTCCTT.

V gene TRBV7-9 combines with J gene TRBJ2-5; either TRBD1 or TRBD2 may fit D (5 bases each). The CDR3 extends over 15 amino acids. Germline-derived CDR1 and CDR2 are SEHNR and FQNEAQ (reference sequence). V was clipped by 5 bases and J by 4 bases, with 17 bases between them. As DNA, the CDR3 is TGTGCCAGCAGCCGGTGGGGGAGCAACGGAGAGACCCAGTACTTC. This translates into CASSRWGSNGETQYF.

On this clonotype itself: This may come from a read error, since a much larger clone is one base off. The V call is TRBV29-1, the J call TRBJ2-3, with 11 bases fitting TRBD2. Germline V gene lookup returns CDR1 SQVTM and CDR2 ANQGSEA. The V segment lost 7 bases and the J segment 5 bases; nucleotides outside the gene matches: 14. This CDR3 is 16 amino acids long. The CDR3 loop is CSAGAGTSGYKDTQYF. The CDR3 nucleotides read TGCAGCGCCGGAGCCGGGACTAGCGGATACAAAGATACGCAGTATTTT.

This clonotype was counted at least ten times. The chain is built from TRBV25-1 and TRBJ2-7; the D is unclear. Per germline, CDR1 MGHDK and CDR2 SYGVNS. The CDR3 is 13 amino acids. V was cut by 4 bases and J by 6 bases, with 13 bases left in between. The CDR3 bases are TGTGCCAGCAGTGCTCATATCTCGGGCGAGCAGTACTTC. It is translated as CASSAHISGEQYF.

DNA for the CDR3: TGTGCCAGCAGTGGGGTTCCGGCGACCCAGTACTTC. Amino acid sequence: CASSGVPATQYF. This chain joins TRBV2 and TRBJ2-5; unclear D gene. Germline V CDR1 and CDR2: SNHLY, FYNNEI. V was shortened by 4 bases and J by 7 bases, with 10 bases between the two germline ends. The CDR3 has 12 amino acids. The entire variable domain, with the rest obtained from reference TRBV2 and TRBJ2-5, is as follows: EPEVTQTPSHQVTQMGQEVILRCVPISNHLYFYWYRQILGQKVEFLVSFYNNEISEKSEIFDDQFSVERPDGSNFTLKIRSTKLEDSAMYFCASSGVPATQYFGPGTRLLVL.

The chain couples TRBV5-6 to TRBJ2-1, with D unresolved. CDR1 is SGHDT and CDR2 is YYEEEE in the germline V gene. Deletions cut 6 bases from V and 6 bases from J, with 16 bases between. The CDR3 extends over 14 amino acids. CDR3 nucleotides: TGTGCCAGCATCAAAATGGGAAGGACCAATGAGCAGTTCTTC. This gives the protein CASIKMGRTNEQFF.

This clonotype came up many times. This rearrangement joins TRBV28 to TRBJ1-6; the D gene is possibly TRBD1 (5 bases). The V end lost 8 bases, the J end lost 5 bases, and 7 bases lay between the germline ends. Germline V gene data show CDR1 as MDHEN and CDR2 as SYDVKM. CDR3 length equals 12 residues. CDR3 in amino acids: CASGGNNSPLHF. CDR3 DNA: TGTGCCAGCGGGGGTAATAATTCACCCCTCCACTTT. The entire variable domain, with the rest obtained from reference TRBV28 and TRBJ1-6, is as follows: DVKVTQSSRYLVKRTGEKVFLECVQDMDHENMFWYRQDPGLGLRLIYFSYDVKMKEKGDIPEGYSVSREKKERFSLILESASTNQTSMYLCASGGNNSPLHFGNGTRLTVT.

This clonotype was recorded at least ten times. V is TRBV7-2 and J is TRBJ2-7; tentative D call: TRBD2 (7 bases). There are 14 residues in the CDR3. The V gene lost 0 bases and the J gene lost 2 bases, with 8 bases spanning the gap. Germline assignment: CDR1 SGHTA and CDR2 FQGNSA. For the CDR3, the DNA is TGTGCCAGCAGCTTAGCGGGGGGGCCCTACGAGCAGTACTTC. It codes for CASSLAGGPYEQYF. The variable domain in full, with the rest retrieved from reference TRBV7-2 and TRBJ2-7, is GAGVSQSPSNKVTEKGKDVELRCDPISGHTALYWYRQSLGQGLEFLIYFQGNSAPDKSGLPSDRFSAERTGGSVSTLTIQRTQQEDSAVYLCASSLAGGPYEQYFGPGTRLTVT.

About this clonotype itself: A single base separates this from a much larger clone, so it may be a read error. The chain combines TRBV4-2 with TRBJ2-1, with D perhaps matching TRBD1 (5 bases). With the DNA end fitting TRBJ1-2 better, the J assignment may be wrong. Germline V gives CDR1 LGHNA, CDR2 YNFKEQ. CDR3 length: 17 residues. CDR3 sequence reads: CASSQGPPRGRNYGYTF. In DNA, the CDR3 is TGTGCCAGCAGCCAAGGTCCCCCGCGGGGACGAAACTATGGCTACACCTTC.

This clonotype appeared many times. This CDR3 reads CASSPGLDYEQYF. The DNA of the CDR3 is TGTGCCAGCTCACCGGGACTAGACTACGAGCAGTACTTC. The chain employs TRBV18 and TRBJ2-7, with 8 bases that match TRBD2. The junction had 1 base not matched to a gene; V was cut back by 3 bases and J by 3 bases. The CDR3 sequence is 13 residues long. Germline V gene sequence: CDR1 KGHSH, CDR2 LQKENI. The variable domain in full, with the rest retrieved from reference TRBV18 and TRBJ2-7, is NAGVMQNPRHLVRRRGQEARLRCSPMKGHSHVYWYRQLPEEGLKFMVYLQKENIIDESGMPKERFSAEFPKEGPSILRIQQVVRGDSAAYFCASSPGLDYEQYFGPGTRLTVT.

This clonotype was found many times. V gene TRBV4-2 combines with J gene TRBJ2-1; D perhaps matches TRBD2 (7 bases). CDR1 and CDR2 from the germline V gene are LGHNA and YNFKEQ. This CDR3 spans 16 amino acids. The ends were cut back, 4 bases at V and 5 bases at J, with 18 bases in the middle. As DNA, the CDR3 is TGTGCCAGCAGCCTTGAGACGGGCGGGGGCCACAATGAGCAGTTCTTC. Translating gives CASSLETGGGHNEQFF.

In this sample, this clonotype turned up many times. The chain employs TRBV7-2 and TRBJ2-7; 9 bases map to TRBD1. CDR1 SGHTA and CDR2 FQGNSA come from the germline V gene. The J segment lost 3 bases and the V segment lost 5 bases, leaving 5 bases of the junction unmatched. The CDR3 runs to 14 residues. Here the CDR3 reads CASSRDRANYEQYF. The CDR3 DNA sequence: TGTGCCAGCAGCCGGGACAGGGCCAACTACGAGCAGTACTTC.

This clonotype was counted at least ten times. The chain combines TRBV6-6 with TRBJ2-7; 15 nucleotides line up with TRBD2. Per the germline V gene, CDR1 is MNHNY and CDR2 is SVGAGI (reference sequence). The J segment lost 0 bases and the V segment lost 3 bases, leaving 6 bases of the junction unmatched. CDR3 length: 18 amino acids. CDR3 DNA sequence: TGTGCCAGCAGTTATTCGGGACTAGCGGGAGGTAGCTCCTACGAGCAGTACTTC. It yields the protein CASSYSGLAGGSSYEQYF.

Only a few counts were recorded for this clonotype. The rearrangement uses TRBV3-1 and TRBJ1-4; 9 bases are a match to TRBD1. The CDR3 is 15 amino acids. Per the germline V gene, CDR1 is LGHDT and CDR2 is YNNKEL (reference sequence). Unmatched junction bases numbered 4, after V lost 4 bases and J lost 4 bases. The CDR3, as DNA: TGTGCCAGCAGCCCCGGGACAGGGATTAATGAAAAACTGTTTTTT. Protein sequence: CASSPGTGINEKLFF.

In this sample, this clonotype turned up many times. The V gene is TRBV7-8, the J gene TRBJ1-6; D is possibly TRBD1 (5 bases). V lost 2 bases to trimming and J lost 9 bases, with 8 bases between them. This CDR3 is 13 amino acids long. Germline V gene data show CDR1 as SGHVS and CDR2 as FQNEAQ. The CDR3 DNA reads TGTGCCAGCAGCTTATTAAGGGGTTCACCCCTCCACTTT. The encoded protein is CASSLLRGSPLHF.

This clonotype appeared a few times. The rearrangement uses TRBV2 and TRBJ2-7, with 7 bases identical to TRBD2. The CDR3 loop spans 14 amino acids. After removal of 1 base from V and 3 bases from J, the junction contained 3 bases not matched to a gene. Germline CDR1 SNHLY, CDR2 FYNNEI. The chain's CDR3 is CASSEGLADYEQYF. The CDR3 coding sequence is TGTGCCAGCAGTGAAGGACTAGCCGACTACGAGCAGTACTTC.

This clonotype was seen at least ten times. The chain joins TRBV2 to TRBJ1-6; D may be TRBD1 (5 bases). The CDR3 consists of 15 residues. Deletions cut 6 bases from V and 6 bases from J, with 15 bases between. The germline V gene has CDR1 SNHLY and CDR2 FYNNEI. The CDR3 sequence is CASRGREGRNSPLHF. The CDR3 DNA is TGTGCCAGCAGAGGCCGGGAGGGGCGTAATTCACCCCTCCACTTT.

This clonotype came up many times. J is TRBJ2-3 and V is TRBV7-2, with D tentatively TRBD2 (5 bases). The V end lost 5 bases, the J end lost 5 bases, and 11 bases lay between the germline ends. Germline V lookup: CDR1 SGHTA, CDR2 FQGNSA. The length of the CDR3 is 13 residues. This CDR3 reads CASSPFGVDTQYF. The CDR3 DNA reads as TGTGCCAGCAGCCCCTTCGGGGTAGATACGCAGTATTTT.